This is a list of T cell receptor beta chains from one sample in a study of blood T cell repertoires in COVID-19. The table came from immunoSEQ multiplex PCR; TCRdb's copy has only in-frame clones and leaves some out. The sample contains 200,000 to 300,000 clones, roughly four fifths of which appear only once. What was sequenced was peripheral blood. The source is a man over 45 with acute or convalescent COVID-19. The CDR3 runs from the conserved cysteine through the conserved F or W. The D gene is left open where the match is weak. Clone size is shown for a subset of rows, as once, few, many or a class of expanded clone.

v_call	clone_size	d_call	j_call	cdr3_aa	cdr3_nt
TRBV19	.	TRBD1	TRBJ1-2	CATAAGGQNYGYTF	TGTGCCACTGCCGCCGGGGGACAGAACTATGGCTACACCTTC
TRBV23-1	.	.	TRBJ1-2	CASSHPRGGRYYGYTF	TGCGCCAGCAGTCACCCGAGGGGGGGCCGGTACTATGGCTACACCTTC
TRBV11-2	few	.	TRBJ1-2	CASSSGGPYGYTF	TGTGCCAGCAGCTCCGGGGGGCCCTATGGCTACACCTTC
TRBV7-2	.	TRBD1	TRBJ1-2	CASSLQQGAKGYTF	TGTGCCAGCAGCTTACAGCAGGGGGCTAAAGGCTACACCTTC
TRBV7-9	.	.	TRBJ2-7	CASSLLLYEQYF	TGTGCCAGCAGCTTATTACTTTACGAGCAGTACTTC
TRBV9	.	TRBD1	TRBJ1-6	CASSVGRDRGGPLHF	TGTGCCAGCAGCGTAGGCCGAGACAGGGGCGGACCCCTCCACTTT
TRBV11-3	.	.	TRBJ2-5	CASSLYYSETQYF	TGTGCCAGCAGCTTGTACTACTCAGAGACCCAGTACTTC
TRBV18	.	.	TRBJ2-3	CASSSRDTKGADTQYF	TGTGCCAGCTCATCCCGGGACACGAAGGGGGCAGATACGCAGTATTTT
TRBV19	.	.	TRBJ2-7	CASSIFEGALSEQYF	TGTGCCAGTAGTATATTTGAGGGAGCGCTCTCCGAGCAGTACTTC
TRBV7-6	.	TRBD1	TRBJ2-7	CASSPRTGGNPYEQYF	TGTGCCAGCAGCCCAAGGACAGGGGGCAATCCCTACGAGCAGTACTTC
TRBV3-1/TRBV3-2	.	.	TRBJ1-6	CASSEAVTATNNSPLHF	TGTGCCAGCAGCGAAGCGGTGACAGCAACTAATAATTCACCCCTCCACTTT
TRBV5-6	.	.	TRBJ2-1	CASSLGGTPPTNEQFF	TGTGCCAGCAGCTTGGGGGGGACACCGCCCACTAATGAGCAGTTCTTC
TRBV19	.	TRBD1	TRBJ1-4	CASSGNRGLGEKLFF	TGTGCCAGTAGTGGAAACAGGGGGCTCGGTGAAAAACTGTTTTTT
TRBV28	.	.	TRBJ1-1	CASSLLVSNTEAFF	TGTGCCAGCAGTTTATTAGTTTCGAACACTGAAGCTTTCTTT
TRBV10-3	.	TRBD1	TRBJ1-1	CATSRGSGGGTEAFF	TGTGCCACTTCGAGGGGTTCAGGGGGAGGCACTGAAGCTTTCTTT
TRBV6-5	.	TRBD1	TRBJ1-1	CASSTTGADTEAFF	TGTGCCAGCAGTACAACAGGGGCCGACACTGAAGCTTTCTTT
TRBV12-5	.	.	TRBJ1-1	CASGPLPNTEAFF	TGTGCTAGTGGCCCCCTACCGAACACTGAAGCTTTCTTT
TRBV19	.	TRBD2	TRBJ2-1	CASSSITSGSWGYNEQFF	TGTGCCAGTAGTTCTATAACTAGCGGGAGCTGGGGCTACAATGAGCAGTTCTTC
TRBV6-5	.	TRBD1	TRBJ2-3	CASSYGQGASDTQYF	TGTGCCAGCAGTTACGGGCAGGGGGCATCAGATACGCAGTATTTT
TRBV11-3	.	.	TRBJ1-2	CASKSGLGQGKTNYGYTF	TGTGCCAGCAAATCAGGCCTGGGGCAGGGGAAAACTAACTATGGCTACACCTTC
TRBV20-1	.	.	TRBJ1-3	CSASGLFGNTIYF	TGCAGTGCCAGTGGTCTTTTCGGAAACACCATATATTTT
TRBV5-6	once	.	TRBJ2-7	CASSSGNRFSYEQYF	TGTGCCAGCAGCTCAGGGAACCGATTTTCCTACGAGCAGTACTTC
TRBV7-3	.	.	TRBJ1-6	CASSPVGGQNSPLHF	TGTGCCAGCAGCCCAGTCGGGGGGCAGAATTCACCCCTCCACTTT
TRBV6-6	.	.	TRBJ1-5	CASSKLQGSGQPQHF	TGTGCCAGCAGCAAACTGCAGGGGTCGGGTCAGCCCCAGCATTTT
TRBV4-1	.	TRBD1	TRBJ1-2	CASSLGQAENYGYTF	TGCGCCAGCAGCCTCGGACAGGCCGAAAACTATGGCTACACCTTC
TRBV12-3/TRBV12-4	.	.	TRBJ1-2	CASATVGYGYTF	TGTGCCAGCGCGACAGTGGGCTATGGCTACACCTTC
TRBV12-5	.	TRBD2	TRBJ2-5	CASGSGLAGEETQYF	TGTGCTAGTGGTTCGGGACTAGCGGGGGAAGAGACCCAGTACTTC